This T cell receptor beta chain was sequenced for a study of blood T cell repertoires in COVID-19. Study as a whole: Nucleic acid was either cDNA or gDNA, and it came from T cells, B-cell-depleted T cells, or PBMCs.

Per the authors' pipeline: Reference gene primer amplification gave nucleated cell count estimates. Here immunoSEQ multiplex PCR was the method, and the copy in TCRdb shows in-frame clones only, minus some. V, J and clone size derive from that table, while D and trimming were established from the DNA sequence. The data show about 300,000 clones, 80% to 95% seen once. The CDR3 has 18 residues. The V gene end was trimmed by 9 bases and the J gene end by 4 bases; junction bases not matched to a gene: 21. From germline, CDR1 is LNHDA and CDR2 SQIVND (reference sequence). Participants came from some 23 US areas, aged roughly 18 to 90 years. Allocation to cohorts depended on clinical history reported by the participants.

This chain joins TRBV19 and TRBJ1-1, with 9 bases fitting TRBD1. The sample was PBMCs or T cells enriched from blood (not recorded which). This TCR came from a woman between 25 and 40 years old who had recovered from COVID-19. The CDR3 bases are TGTGCCAGCATCCACGGACAGGGGCGCCTAACGACGAGCACTGAAGCTTTCTTT. Translation gives CASIHGQGRLTTSTEAFF.